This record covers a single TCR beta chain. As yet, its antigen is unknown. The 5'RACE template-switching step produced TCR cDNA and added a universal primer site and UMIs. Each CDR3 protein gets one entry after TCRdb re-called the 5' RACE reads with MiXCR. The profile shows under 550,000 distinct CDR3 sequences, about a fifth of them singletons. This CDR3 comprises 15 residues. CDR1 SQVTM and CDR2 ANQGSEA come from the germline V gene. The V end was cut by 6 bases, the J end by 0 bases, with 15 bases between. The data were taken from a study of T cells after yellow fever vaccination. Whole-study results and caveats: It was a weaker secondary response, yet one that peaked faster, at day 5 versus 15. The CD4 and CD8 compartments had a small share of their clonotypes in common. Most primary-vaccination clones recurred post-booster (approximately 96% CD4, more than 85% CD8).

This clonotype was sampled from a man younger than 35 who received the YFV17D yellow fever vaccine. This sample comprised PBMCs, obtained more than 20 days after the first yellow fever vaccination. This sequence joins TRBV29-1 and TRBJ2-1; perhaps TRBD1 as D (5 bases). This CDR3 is CSVQTDRSSYNEQFF. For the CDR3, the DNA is TGCAGCGTCCAGACAGACAGAAGCTCCTACAATGAGCAGTTCTTC.